These 6 T cell receptor beta chains came from one sample sequenced in a study of blood T cell repertoires in COVID-19. Repertoires were generated with immunoSEQ multiplex PCR, while TCRdb's copy carries only in-frame clones and drops some. The sample includes about 260,000 clones, about 90% of them seen just once. Sequencing was carried out using peripheral blood. These receptors originate from a middle-aged woman with acute or convalescent COVID-19.

This sequence joins TRBV2 and TRBJ1-5, with D perhaps matching TRBD1 (6 bases). CDR3 size: 16 residues. The germline CDR1 and CDR2 sequences are SNHLY and FYNNEI. The V end was cut by 4 bases, the J end by 0 bases, with 13 bases between. The DNA of the CDR3 is TGTGCCAGCAGTGGCGGCAGGGGTGATAGCAATCAGCCCCAGCATTTT. It translates to CASSGGRGDSNQPQHF.

This clone was observed once. V and J are TRBV6-5 and TRBJ1-2; D unresolved. CDR1 MNHEY and CDR2 SVGAGI come from the germline V gene. The V end lost 7 bases, the J end lost 4 bases, and 13 bases lay between the germline ends. This CDR3 spans 13 amino acids. The CDR3 coding sequence is TGTGCCAGCACCTCTGACAAGATCTATGGCTACACCTTC. It specifies CASTSDKIYGYTF.

V usage is TRBV6-1 and J usage is TRBJ1-6; D gene unclear. The germline V gene encodes CDR1 MNHNS and CDR2 SASEGT. Trimming pared 3 bases from V and 0 bases from J, leaving 21 bases between. The CDR3 runs 20 residues. CDR3 nucleotide sequence: TGTGCCAGCAGTGAGCACCCATTTGACACCTACTCCTCCTATAATTCACCCCTCCACTTT. It specifies CASSEHPFDTYSSYNSPLHF.

The genes are TRBV6-5 and TRBJ2-7; 14 bases agree with TRBD2. The junction had 7 bases not matched to a gene; V was cut back by 6 bases and J by 6 bases. The CDR3 covers 15 residues. Germline CDR1 MNHEY, CDR2 SVGAGI. The CDR3 protein is CASSRLAGGPSEQYV. The DNA of the CDR3 is TGTGCCAGCAGCCGACTAGCGGGGGGGCCCAGCGAGCAGTACGTC.

The chain is built from TRBV9 and TRBJ1-6; D might be TRBD1 (5 bases). V dropped 3 bases and J dropped 5 bases, with 12 bases sitting between them. From germline, CDR1 is SGDLS and CDR2 YYNGEE. The CDR3 is made up of 15 amino acids. CDR3 sequence reads: CASSAGFPNNSPLHF. CDR3 sequence (DNA): TGTGCCAGCAGCGCAGGGTTCCCAAATAATTCACCCCTCCACTTT. Together with reference TRBV9 and TRBJ1-6, the CDR3 gives the full variable domain: DSGVTQTPKHLITATGQRVTLRCSPRSGDLSVYWYQQSLDQGLQFLIQYYNGEERAKGNILERFSAQQFPDLHSELNLSSLELGDSALYFCASSAGFPNNSPLHFGNGTRLTVT.

This chain links TRBV4-1 with TRBJ2-1; 13 nucleotides agree with TRBD2. This CDR3 has 20 residues. Germline values: CDR1 MGHRA, CDR2 YSYEKL. With V trimmed by 4 bases and J by 9 bases, 21 bases remained unmatched. DNA of the CDR3: TGCGCCAGCAGCCTCCCCAGATGGGTTGGACTAGCGGGGGCAGGGAGTGAGCAGTTCTTC. Translated, it gives CASSLPRWVGLAGAGSEQFF.